This T cell receptor (beta chain) appears in the sequencing data of a study of early stage breast cancer tumors. Study at large: The ER+/PR+/HER2- tumors included eight ductal and a few lobular carcinomas.

Each sample had two DNA replicates, around 0.45 ug blood or roughly 1.6 ug tissue. Clones were read by immunoSEQ multiplex PCR, and TCRdb kept only the in-frame ones, dropping some. The sample lists fewer than 70,000 clones; 70% to 80% were seen once. This CDR3 region has 15 residues. CDR1 is MNHEY, CDR2 SVGAGI, per germline. J was trimmed by 4 bases and V by 5 bases; bases with no gene match: 7. The V call is TRBV6-5, the J call TRBJ2-7, with TRBD2 matching over 11 bases. Sequencing input: blood. The sequence came from a person aged 25 to 39 with breast cancer. CDR3 DNA: TGTGCCAGCAGTAGAGAGGGACTAGCGGATTACGAGCAGTACTTC. It specifies CASSREGLADYEQYF.